The 18 T cell receptor beta chains in this list originate from one sample, sequenced in a study of blood T cell repertoires in COVID-19. TCRdb's copy holds only in-frame clones and misses some; the assay was immunoSEQ multiplex PCR. Found here are around 250,000 clones, roughly nine tenths of them singletons; the top ten hold 6.2%. The sequenced sample consisted of peripheral blood. The origin of the receptors is a man in his sixties with acute or convalescent COVID-19.

The chain employs TRBV4-3 and TRBJ2-7; 9 bases agree with TRBD2. V lost 3 bases to trimming and J lost 5 bases; unmatched junction nucleotides: 17. Germline V gene sequence: CDR1 LGHNA, CDR2 YSLEER. CDR3 size: 18 residues. CDR3 DNA: TGCGCCAGCAGCCAGGACAAACACCCGGGACTAGCCCCGAACGAGCAGTACTTC. Amino acid sequence: CASSQDKHPGLAPNEQYF.

This rearrangement joins TRBV6-2 or TRBV6-3 to TRBJ1-1, with TRBD1 identical over 7 bases. V was clipped by 5 bases and J by 11 bases; unmatched bases: 8. CDR1 and CDR2 (germline): MNHEY, SVGEGT. The CDR3 has 12 amino acids. The DNA of the CDR3 is TGTGCCAGCAGTCTGACAGGGCGTAGCGCTTTCTTT. It specifies CASSLTGRSAFF.

V and J are TRBV10-2 and TRBJ1-2; 7 positions match TRBD1. Germline V gene lookup returns CDR1 WSHSY and CDR2 SAAADI. The CDR3 loop spans 15 amino acids. With 7 bases clipped from V and 1 base from J, the junction kept 9 bases outside the gene matches. The CDR3 sequence: CASIDRGRDNYGYTF. The CDR3, as DNA: TGCGCCAGCATAGATAGGGGGCGGGATAACTATGGCTACACCTTC.

The rearrangement uses TRBV19 and TRBJ2-1; TRBD2 might be the D (5 bases). Germline assignment: CDR1 LNHDA and CDR2 SQIVND (reference sequence). V lost 6 bases to trimming and J lost 0 bases, with 15 bases between them. The CDR3 is 16 amino acids. This chain's CDR3 is CASRATRTSSYNEQFF. As DNA, the CDR3 is TGTGCCAGTAGGGCTACTCGCACTAGCTCCTACAATGAGCAGTTCTTC.

The rearrangement uses TRBV27 and TRBJ1-1, with unresolved D. The V gene's germline CDR1 is MNHEY and CDR2 SMNVEV (reference sequence). This CDR3 has 12 amino acids. The V end was cut by 2 bases, the J end by 7 bases, with 8 bases between. The CDR3 DNA reads TGTGCCAGCAGTTTAATTCCAGGTGAAGCTTTCTTT. Protein: CASSLIPGEAFF.

The chain combines TRBV5-8 with TRBJ2-1; TRBD2 agrees at 10 bases. This CDR3 has 15 amino acids. The J segment lost 7 bases and the V segment lost 0 bases, leaving 4 bases of the junction unmatched. Germline assignment: CDR1 SGHTS and CDR2 YDEGEE. CDR3 coding DNA: TGTGCCAGCAGCTTGGGGCTAGCGGGGGTGAATGAGCAGTTCTTC. Amino acid sequence: CASSLGLAGVNEQFF.

The rearrangement uses TRBV18 and TRBJ2-2; possible D gene TRBD2, 6 bases. V gave up 2 bases and J gave up 4 bases, with 20 bases separating them. This CDR3 has 18 residues. Germline V gene data show CDR1 as KGHSH and CDR2 as LQKENI. CDR3 amino acids: CASSPRNGVAETTGELFF. The DNA of the CDR3 is TGTGCCAGCTCACCAAGGAACGGGGTAGCGGAAACCACCGGGGAGCTGTTTTTT.

This chain uses TRBV7-2 with TRBJ2-7; 10 bases line up with TRBD1. The CDR3 is 15 amino acids. CDR1 SGHTA and CDR2 FQGNSA come from the germline V gene. The ends lost 5 bases at V and 7 bases at J; junction bases unmatched: 11. DNA of the CDR3: TGTGCCAGCAGCGTCATCCGGGACAGGGGTGGGGAGCAGTACTTC. Encoded protein: CASSVIRDRGGEQYF.

This clone occurred a few times. The J gene is TRBJ1-5, the V gene TRBV28; D is unresolved. The germline V gene encodes CDR1 MDHEN and CDR2 SYDVKM. Between the trimmed V and J ends, which lost 3 bases and 7 bases, there was a span of 4 bases. The CDR3 consists of 11 residues. CDR3 coding DNA: TGTGCCAGCAGTTTGAGCCAGCCCCAGCATTTT. This translates into CASSLSQPQHF.

The rearrangement joins TRBV11-3 to TRBJ2-7, with 9 positions matching TRBD1. Unmatched junction bases numbered 3, after V lost 5 bases and J lost 1 base. This CDR3 spans 14 amino acids. Per the germline V gene, CDR1 is SGHNT and CDR2 is YENEEA. The CDR3 region is CASSGTGSSYEQYF. CDR3 nucleotides: TGTGCCAGCAGCGGGACAGGGAGTTCCTACGAGCAGTACTTC.

The genes are TRBV19 and TRBJ1-2; the D gene is possibly TRBD1 (6 bases). The CDR3 length is 13 residues. V gave up 4 bases and J gave up 8 bases, with 14 bases separating them. The germline gives CDR1 LNHDA, CDR2 SQIVND (reference sequence). CDR3 in amino acids: CASSTDRRDGYTF. Written as DNA, the CDR3 is TGTGCCAGTAGTACGGACAGAAGAGACGGCTACACCTTC.

This chain links TRBV11-2 with TRBJ2-7, with TRBD2 identical over 8 bases. The germline gives CDR1 SGHAT, CDR2 FQNNGV. The CDR3 is made up of 15 amino acids. The V segment lost 0 bases and the J segment 2 bases; nucleotides outside the gene matches: 3. CDR3 bases: TGTGCCAGCAGCTTAGACCTAGCGGGTGCCTACGAGCAGTACTTC. Translating gives CASSLDLAGAYEQYF.

The chain couples TRBV5-5 to TRBJ1-1; TRBD1 is a possible D gene (5 bases). V lost 4 bases and J lost 4, with 14 bases in between. Germline-derived CDR1 and CDR2 are SGHKS and YYEKEE (reference sequence). The CDR3 runs to 14 residues. The CDR3 DNA reads as TGTGCCAGCAGCCTAGAAGGGGTTATCACTGAAGCTTTCTTT. Translated: CASSLEGVITEAFF.

The chain couples TRBV30 to TRBJ1-2; perhaps TRBD1 as D (6 bases). Trimming took off 4 bases at V and 1 base at J, with 16 bases between the two ends. CDR1 GTSNPN and CDR2 SVGIG come from the germline V gene (reference sequence). There are 15 residues in the CDR3. The CDR3 protein is CAWTAKDRNNYGYTF. In DNA form, the CDR3 reads TGTGCCTGGACCGCGAAGGACAGAAATAACTATGGCTACACCTTC.

The chain couples TRBV5-1 to TRBJ1-1; the D gene is possibly TRBD1 (6 bases). Germline V gene lookup returns CDR1 SGHRS and CDR2 YFSETQ. The CDR3 totals 16 residues. Trimming cost V 0 bases and J 0 bases, with 12 bases left between them. This CDR3 reads CASSLARGAVNTEAFF. DNA for the CDR3: TGCGCCAGCAGCTTGGCCAGGGGCGCGGTGAACACTGAAGCTTTCTTT.

This clone has a handful of counts. This chain links TRBV9 with TRBJ2-5, with TRBD2 matching over 15 bases. This CDR3 region has 16 residues. The V gene's germline CDR1 is SGDLS and CDR2 YYNGEE. V was clipped by 4 bases and J by 1 base; unmatched bases: 2. The chain's CDR3 is CASSPGLAGGQETQYF. The CDR3 nucleotides read TGTGCCAGCAGCCCGGGACTAGCGGGGGGCCAAGAGACCCAGTACTTC.

V gene TRBV19 combines with J gene TRBJ2-5, with no clear D. Per germline, CDR1 LNHDA and CDR2 SQIVND (reference sequence). The V and J ends lost 5 bases and 5 bases respectively, with 9 bases between them. The CDR3 runs to 12 residues. CDR3 sequence (DNA): TGTGCCAGTAGTGTGAACCGGGAGACCCAGTACTTC. It translates to CASSVNRETQYF.

J is TRBJ2-1 and V is TRBV4-2; TRBD2 agrees at 10 bases. Germline V gives CDR1 LGHNA, CDR2 YNFKEQ. V lost 4 bases, J lost 2 bases, and 8 bases stayed unmatched. The CDR3 is made up of 17 amino acids. This chain's CDR3 is CASSRELAGRAYNEQFF. CDR3 coding DNA: TGTGCCAGCAGCCGAGAACTAGCGGGGAGAGCCTACAATGAGCAGTTCTTC.